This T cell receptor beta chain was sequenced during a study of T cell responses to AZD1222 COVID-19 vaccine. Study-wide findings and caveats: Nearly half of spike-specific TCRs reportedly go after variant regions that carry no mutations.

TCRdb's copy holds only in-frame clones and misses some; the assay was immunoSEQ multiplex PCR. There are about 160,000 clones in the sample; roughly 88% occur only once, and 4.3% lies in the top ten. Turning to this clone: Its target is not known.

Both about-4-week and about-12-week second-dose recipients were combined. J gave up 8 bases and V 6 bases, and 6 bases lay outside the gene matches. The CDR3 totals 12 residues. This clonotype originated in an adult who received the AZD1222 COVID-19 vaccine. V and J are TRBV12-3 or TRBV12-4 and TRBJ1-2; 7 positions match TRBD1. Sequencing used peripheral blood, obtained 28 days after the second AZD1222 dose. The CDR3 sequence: CASRVGGEGYTF. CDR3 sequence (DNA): TGTGCCAGCAGGGTAGGGGGCGAGGGCTACACCTTC.